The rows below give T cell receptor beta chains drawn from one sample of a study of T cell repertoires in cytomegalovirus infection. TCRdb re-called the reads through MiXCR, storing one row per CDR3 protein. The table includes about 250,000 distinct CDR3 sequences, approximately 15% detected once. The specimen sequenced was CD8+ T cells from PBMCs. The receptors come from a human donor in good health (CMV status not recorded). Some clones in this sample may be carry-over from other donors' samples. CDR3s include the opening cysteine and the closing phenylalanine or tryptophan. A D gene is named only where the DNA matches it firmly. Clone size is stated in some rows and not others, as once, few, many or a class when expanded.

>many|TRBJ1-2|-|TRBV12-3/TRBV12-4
CASIIRRGRGYGYTF
TGTGCCAGCATAATCAGGCGGGGCAGGGGCTATGGCTACACCTTC
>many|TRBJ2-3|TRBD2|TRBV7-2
CASSPGGGAATDTQYF
TGTGCCAGCAGCCCCGGCGGGGGGGCTGCCACAGATACGCAGTATTTT
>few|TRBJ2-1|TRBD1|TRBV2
CASRETWDSESNEQFF
TGTGCCAGCAGGGAGACCTGGGACAGTGAGTCAAATGAGCAGTTCTTC
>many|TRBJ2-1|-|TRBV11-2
CASSLWDTSYNEQFF
TGTGCCAGCAGCCTCTGGGACACGTCCTACAATGAGCAGTTCTTC
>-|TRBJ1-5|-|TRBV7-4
CASSLDGAFGQPQHF
TGTGCCAGCAGCTTGGACGGCGCATTCGGTCAGCCCCAGCATTTT
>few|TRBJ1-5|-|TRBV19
CASSILDSGQPQHF
TGTGCCAGTAGTATCTTGGACAGTGGGCAGCCCCAGCATTTT
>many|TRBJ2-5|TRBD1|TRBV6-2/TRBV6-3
CASGGQGGQETQYF
TGTGCCAGCGGAGGACAGGGAGGTCAAGAGACCCAGTACTTC
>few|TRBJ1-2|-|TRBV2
CASSEALIQRSYGYTF
TGTGCCAGCAGTGAAGCGCTTATCCAGAGATCCTATGGCTACACCTTC
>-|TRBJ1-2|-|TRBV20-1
CSARDVSRGPLYGYTF
TGCAGTGCTAGAGATGTCTCCAGGGGTCCCCTCTATGGCTACACCTTC
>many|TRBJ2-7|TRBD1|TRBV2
CASRLDRGLSYEQYF
TGTGCCAGCAGATTGGACAGGGGGCTCTCCTACGAGCAGTACTTC
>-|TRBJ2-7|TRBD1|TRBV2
CASILSGTGDYEQYF
TGTGCCAGCATTCTGTCCGGGACAGGGGACTACGAGCAGTACTTC
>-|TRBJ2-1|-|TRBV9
CASSVEVGELGNEQFF
TGTGCCAGCAGCGTAGAGGTCGGCGAGCTAGGAAATGAGCAGTTCTTC
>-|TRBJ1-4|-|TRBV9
CASSQTVVNEKLFF
TGTGCCAGCAGCCAGACAGTGGTTAATGAAAAACTGTTTTTT
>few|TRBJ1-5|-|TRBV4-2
CASSQEWTAPNQPQHF
TGTGCCAGCAGCCAAGAATGGACCGCACCTAATCAGCCCCAGCATTTT
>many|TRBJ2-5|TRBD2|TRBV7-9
CASSPIGAGGPETQYF
TGTGCCAGCAGCCCCATAGGGGCGGGGGGGCCGGAGACCCAGTACTTC
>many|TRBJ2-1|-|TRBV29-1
CSVDGTDYNEQFF
TGCAGCGTCGACGGGACGGACTACAATGAGCAGTTCTTC
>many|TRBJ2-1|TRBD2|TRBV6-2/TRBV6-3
CASSYGPSGGLSYNEQFF
TGTGCCAGCAGTTACGGTCCTAGCGGGGGGCTATCCTACAATGAGCAGTTCTTC
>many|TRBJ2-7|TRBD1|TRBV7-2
CASSLGTVPYEQYF
TGTGCCAGCAGCTTGGGGACAGTCCCCTACGAGCAGTACTTC
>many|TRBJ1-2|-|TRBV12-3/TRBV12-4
CASSPTVGGAGYGYTF
TGTGCCAGCAGCCCAACCGTTGGGGGGGCAGGCTATGGCTACACCTTC
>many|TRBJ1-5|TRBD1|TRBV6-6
CASSYPGGQPQHF
TGTGCCAGCAGTTACCCAGGGGGCCAGCCCCAGCATTTT
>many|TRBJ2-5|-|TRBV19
CASSTRTDQETQYF
TGTGCCAGTAGTACCCGGACGGACCAAGAGACCCAGTACTTC
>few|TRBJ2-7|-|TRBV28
CASSGGSYSYEQYF
TGTGCCAGCAGTGGGGGATCATACTCCTACGAGCAGTACTTC
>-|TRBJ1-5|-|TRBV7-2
CASSLDRYSNQPQRF
TGTGCCAGCAGCTTAGACAGGTATAGCAATCAGCCCCAGCGTTTT
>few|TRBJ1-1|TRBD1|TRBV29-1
CSVEDGQGSTEAFF
TGCAGCGTTGAAGACGGACAGGGGAGCACTGAAGCTTTCTTT
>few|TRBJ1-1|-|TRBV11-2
CASSLFRDSWLDTEAFF
TGTGCCAGCAGCTTATTTAGAGACAGCTGGTTGGACACTGAAGCTTTCTTT
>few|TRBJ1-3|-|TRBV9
CASSVFEGSPGNTIYF
TGTGCCAGCAGCGTATTCGAAGGGAGTCCGGGAAACACCATATATTTT
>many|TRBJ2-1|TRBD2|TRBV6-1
CASSVTGLAGVSSYNEQFF
TGTGCCAGCAGTGTAACGGGACTAGCGGGGGTGAGCTCCTACAATGAGCAGTTCTTC
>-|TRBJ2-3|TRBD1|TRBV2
CASSAGGTGITDTQYF
TGTGCCAGCAGCGCCGGTGGGACAGGGATCACAGATACGCAGTATTTT
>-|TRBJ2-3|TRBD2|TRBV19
CASSLGLAASTDTQYF
TGTGCCAGTAGCCTGGGACTAGCGGCTAGCACAGATACGCAGTATTTT
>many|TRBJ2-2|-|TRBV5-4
CASSPGTVNTGELFF
TGTGCCAGCAGCCCCGGGACGGTGAACACCGGGGAGCTGTTTTTT
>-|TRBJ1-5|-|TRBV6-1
CASSEEMGTPHQPQHF
TGTGCCAGCAGTGAAGAAATGGGGACCCCCCATCAGCCCCAGCATTTT
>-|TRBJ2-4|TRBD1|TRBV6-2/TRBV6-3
CASSYRDSENIQYF
TGTGCCAGCAGTTACCGGGACAGTGAAAACATTCAGTACTTC
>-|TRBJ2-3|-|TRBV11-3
CASSSGDISTDTQYF
TGTGCCAGCAGCTCGGGGGACATTAGCACAGATACGCAGTATTTT
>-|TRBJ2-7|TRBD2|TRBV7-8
CASSLGEGVAGFYEQYF
TGTGCCAGCAGCTTAGGAGAAGGGGTAGCGGGATTCTACGAGCAGTACTTC
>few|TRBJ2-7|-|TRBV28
CASSLPGGPDYEQYF
TGTGCCAGCAGTTTACCCGGCGGTCCGGACTACGAGCAGTACTTC
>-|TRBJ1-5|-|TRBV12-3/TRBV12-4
CASTRQGYSGNQPQHF
TGTGCCAGCACTCGGCAGGGGTATTCGGGCAATCAGCCCCAGCATTTT
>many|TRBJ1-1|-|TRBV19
CASSIEGTNTEAFF
TGTGCCAGTAGTATTGAGGGTACGAACACTGAAGCTTTCTTT
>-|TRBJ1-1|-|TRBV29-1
CSAPGDTEAFF
TGCAGCGCCCCAGGGGACACTGAAGCTTTCTTT
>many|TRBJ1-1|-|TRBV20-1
CSARDDSAMNTEAFF
TGCAGTGCTAGAGACGACAGTGCCATGAACACTGAAGCTTTCTTT
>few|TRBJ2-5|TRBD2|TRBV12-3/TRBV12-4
CASSRASGGVQETQYF
TGTGCCAGCAGCAGAGCTAGCGGGGGGGTCCAAGAGACCCAGTACTTC
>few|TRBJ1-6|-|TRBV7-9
CASSLYPGEKSPLHF
TGTGCCAGCAGCTTATATCCAGGGGAAAAATCACCCCTCCACTTT
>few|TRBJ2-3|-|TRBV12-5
CASGFPDRSSTDTQYF
TGTGCTAGTGGTTTTCCAGACAGGTCTAGCACAGATACGCAGTATTTT
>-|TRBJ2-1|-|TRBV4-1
CASSQDQGNEQFF
TGCGCCAGCAGCCAAGATCAAGGGAATGAGCAGTTCTTC
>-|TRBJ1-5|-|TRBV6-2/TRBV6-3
CASSYSRVRNQPQHF
TGTGCCAGCAGTTACTCAAGGGTTCGCAATCAGCCCCAGCATTTT